This T cell receptor beta chain appears in the sequencing data of a study of OX40 agonist ivuxolimab in advanced cancers. Some clones are missing from TCRdb's copy, which holds only in-frame ones; the method was immunoSEQ multiplex PCR. The sample carries 60,000 or so clones, about nine tenths recorded once. There are 16 residues in the CDR3. The V segment lost 4 bases and the J segment 4 bases; nucleotides outside the gene matches: 6. Germline V gene lookup returns CDR1 SGHTA and CDR2 FQGNSA. The chain combines TRBV7-2 with TRBJ2-5; the match to TRBD2 covers 13 bases. This specimen consisted of CD4+ or CD8+ T cells sorted from blood, obtained in a trial of the OX40 agonist ivuxolimab. This clonotype was sampled from an adult with an advanced solid tumor such as melanoma, head and neck, liver or kidney cancer. Written as DNA, the CDR3 is TGTGCCAGCAGCTCAGAGGGACTAGCGGGATCAGAGACCCAGTACTTC. Translation gives CASSSEGLAGSETQYF.